The source of this T cell receptor (beta chain) is a study of blood T cell repertoires in COVID-19. The CDR3 consists of 20 residues. V shed 4 bases, J shed 0 bases, and the junction held 17 bases outside the gene matches. Per germline, CDR1 MNHEY and CDR2 SMNVEV (reference sequence). Per the original data handling: The assay estimated nucleated cells by amplifying reference gene primers. TCRdb's copy holds only in-frame clones and misses some; the assay was immunoSEQ multiplex PCR. That table furnishes V, J and clone size, whereas the DNA furnished D and trimming. The repertoire holds 300,000 to 400,000 clones, around 91% seen once, with more than 3% in the top ten.

The specimen sequenced was peripheral blood. The TCR originated in a woman under 30 who had recovered from COVID-19. The chain has TRBV27 and TRBJ2-4, with 8 bases lining up with TRBD2. The CDR3 coding sequence is TGTGCCAGCAGTTCCGTGTGGAGCGGGAGTTCCCCGCTAGCCAAAAACATTCAGTACTTC. It codes for CASSSVWSGSSPLAKNIQYF.